This TCR beta chain was obtained from a study of blood T cell repertoires in COVID-19. Whole-study context: Some COVID-19 samples were acute and others convalescent; all came from the United States, Italy and Spain.

This CDR3 region has 17 residues. Germline-derived CDR1 and CDR2 are KGHDR and SFDVKD. V lost 0 bases and J 4 bases, leaving 18 bases between the germline ends. The authors' processing: Estimated nucleated cell counts came from reference gene primer amplification. The data were produced by immunoSEQ multiplex PCR, yet TCRdb's version contains in-frame clones alone and is incomplete. V and J calls and clone size are given by that table; D and trimming were obtained from the DNA. The data show roughly 220,000 clones, with 65% to 90% seen just once and around 1.5% held by the top ten. The chain is built from TRBV24-1 and TRBJ2-7, with D uncertain. The receptor was derived from a woman between 35 and 50 years old who had recovered from COVID-19. The sample taken for sequencing was peripheral blood. CDR3 in amino acids: CATSDLPGYSLVYEQYF. DNA for the CDR3: TGTGCCACCAGTGATTTGCCCGGGTATAGCTTAGTGTACGAGCAGTACTTC.